Listed below are T cell receptor beta chains from one sample, sequenced in a study of T cell responses to AZD1222 COVID-19 vaccine. Clones were sequenced by immunoSEQ multiplex PCR, and TCRdb holds only the in-frame ones, with some missing. The sample lists roughly 140,000 clones, 80% to 90% occurring once. This sample comprised peripheral blood, obtained on day 0 of AZD1222 vaccination. These receptors came from an adult in good health. The CDR3 runs from the conserved cysteine through the conserved F or W. D genes are given only for firm matches. Clone size, where shown, is once, few, many, or a class for clones that have expanded.

abundance: -
d_gene: TRBD2
j_gene: TRBJ2-5
v_gene: TRBV19
CDR3nt: TGTGCCAGTAGTATAAAGCGGACTAGCGGGGGCGAGACCCAGTACTTC
CDR3aa: CASSIKRTSGGETQYF

abundance: -
d_gene: TRBD2
j_gene: TRBJ2-1
v_gene: TRBV3-1/TRBV3-2
CDR3nt: TGTGCCAGCAGCCCTTTCTATGGGGCGGGGGACAATGAGCAGTTCTTC
CDR3aa: CASSPFYGAGDNEQFF

abundance: -
d_gene: -
j_gene: TRBJ1-1
v_gene: TRBV30
CDR3nt: TGTGCCTGGAGTAGGGGGATTCTATATGACACTGAAGCTTTCTTT
CDR3aa: CAWSRGILYDTEAFF

abundance: -
d_gene: -
j_gene: TRBJ1-2
v_gene: TRBV19
CDR3nt: TGTGCCAGTAGTGTCTATGGCTACACCTTC
CDR3aa: CASSVYGYTF

abundance: -
d_gene: -
j_gene: TRBJ1-3
v_gene: TRBV7-8
CDR3nt: TGTGCCAGCCGCCAGGTGGGGGCTGGAAACACCATATATTTT
CDR3aa: CASRQVGAGNTIYF

abundance: -
d_gene: -
j_gene: TRBJ1-1
v_gene: TRBV30
CDR3nt: TGTGCCTGGGGTCCCCACGATCAGTGGCTGTTGAGCACTGAAGCTTTCTTT
CDR3aa: CAWGPHDQWLLSTEAFF

abundance: -
d_gene: -
j_gene: TRBJ1-5
v_gene: TRBV6-5
CDR3nt: TGTGCCAGCAGTTACTTGACAGGTCCCGATCAGCCCCAGCATTTT
CDR3aa: CASSYLTGPDQPQHF

abundance: -
d_gene: -
j_gene: TRBJ2-7
v_gene: TRBV13
CDR3nt: TGTGCCAGCAGCTCGGGGTTGCCTAGTAAGGCCCACGAGCAGTACTTC
CDR3aa: CASSSGLPSKAHEQYF

abundance: once
d_gene: -
j_gene: TRBJ1-1
v_gene: TRBV7-9
CDR3nt: TGTGCCAGCAGCATAAGTACAGGGCTCCTTGGGAACACTGAAGCTTTCTTT
CDR3aa: CASSISTGLLGNTEAFF

abundance: once
d_gene: TRBD1
j_gene: TRBJ1-6
v_gene: TRBV7-2
CDR3nt: TGTGCCAGCAGCTTAGAAGGGACAGGGGGTTCACCCCTCCACTTT
CDR3aa: CASSLEGTGGSPLHF

abundance: -
d_gene: -
j_gene: TRBJ2-6
v_gene: TRBV6-5
CDR3nt: TGTGCCAGCAGCTCGAATGGGGCCAACGTCCTGACTTTC
CDR3aa: CASSSNGANVLTF

abundance: -
d_gene: -
j_gene: TRBJ1-2
v_gene: TRBV12-3/TRBV12-4
CDR3nt: TGTGCCAGCAGTTGGGTCAGCTATGGCTACACCTTC
CDR3aa: CASSWVSYGYTF

abundance: -
d_gene: -
j_gene: TRBJ1-6
v_gene: TRBV4-1
CDR3nt: TGCGCCAGCAGCCCGGCAGGGTCCTATAATTCACCCCTCCACTTT
CDR3aa: CASSPAGSYNSPLHF

abundance: few
d_gene: -
j_gene: TRBJ1-1
v_gene: TRBV5-1
CDR3nt: TGCGCCAGCAGGTCCCTGGGAGATTGGGCCAGGGCGTTGAGCACTGAAGCTTTCTTT
CDR3aa: CASRSLGDWARALSTEAFF

abundance: -
d_gene: -
j_gene: TRBJ1-6
v_gene: TRBV5-8
CDR3nt: TGTGCCAGCAGCTTGCGGTATATGAATTCACCCCTCCACTTT
CDR3aa: CASSLRYMNSPLHF

abundance: -
d_gene: TRBD2
j_gene: TRBJ2-5
v_gene: TRBV7-7
CDR3nt: TGTGCCAGCAGCTCTAGCGGGGCGGCGGAGACCCAGTACTTC
CDR3aa: CASSSSGAAETQYF

abundance: -
d_gene: -
j_gene: TRBJ2-5
v_gene: TRBV18
CDR3nt: TGTGCCAGCTCACCACGGCAGGTTCAAGAGACCCAGTACTTC
CDR3aa: CASSPRQVQETQYF

abundance: once
d_gene: -
j_gene: TRBJ1-2
v_gene: TRBV4-2
CDR3nt: TGTGCCAGCAGCCAAGGCCTAGGGGGACGGGGGGATGGCTACACCTTC
CDR3aa: CASSQGLGGRGDGYTF

abundance: -
d_gene: -
j_gene: TRBJ2-2
v_gene: TRBV7-9
CDR3nt: TGTGCCAGCAGCTATACGACAGGGAGGAGTGACACCGGGGAGCTGTTTTTT
CDR3aa: CASSYTTGRSDTGELFF

abundance: -
d_gene: -
j_gene: TRBJ1-5
v_gene: TRBV15
CDR3nt: TGTGCCACCAGCAGAGATGAGGGAAGGGTGGGTCTGCCCCAGCATTTT
CDR3aa: CATSRDEGRVGLPQHF

abundance: -
d_gene: -
j_gene: TRBJ2-1
v_gene: TRBV4-1
CDR3nt: TGCGCCAGCAGCCAAGAAGGCACCGCTACGTACAATGAGCAGTTCTTC
CDR3aa: CASSQEGTATYNEQFF

abundance: -
d_gene: TRBD1
j_gene: TRBJ1-1
v_gene: TRBV5-6
CDR3nt: TGTGCCGGGGACAGTCGGGCGAACACTGAAGCTTTCTTT
CDR3aa: CAGDSRANTEAFF

abundance: -
d_gene: TRBD2
j_gene: TRBJ2-1
v_gene: TRBV13
CDR3nt: TGTGCCAGCAGCTACACTAGCGGGGGCTACAATGAGCAGTTCTTC
CDR3aa: CASSYTSGGYNEQFF

abundance: -
d_gene: -
j_gene: TRBJ1-1
v_gene: TRBV6-5
CDR3nt: TGTGCCAGCAGCCGCAGGGAGGGGAGTGAAGCTTTCTTT
CDR3aa: CASSRREGSEAFF

abundance: -
d_gene: -
j_gene: TRBJ1-6
v_gene: TRBV3-1/TRBV3-2
CDR3nt: TGTGCCAGCACCCCTTACGCCGGCCGATATAATTCACCCCTCCACTTT
CDR3aa: CASTPYAGRYNSPLHF

abundance: -
d_gene: TRBD1
j_gene: TRBJ1-1
v_gene: TRBV9
CDR3nt: TGTGCCAGCAGCAAGGGACAGGGGAAGGGTACGGCTTTCTTT
CDR3aa: CASSKGQGKGTAFF

abundance: -
d_gene: TRBD1
j_gene: TRBJ2-2
v_gene: TRBV27
CDR3nt: TGTGCCAGCAGTTTAGGGAAAGGGACAGGGAAGTCCGGGGAGCTGTTTTTT
CDR3aa: CASSLGKGTGKSGELFF

abundance: -
d_gene: TRBD2
j_gene: TRBJ2-1
v_gene: TRBV28
CDR3nt: TGTGCCAGCAGTTTGGGACTAGCGGGAGGGTCCTCCTACAATGAGCAGTTCTTC
CDR3aa: CASSLGLAGGSSYNEQFF

abundance: -
d_gene: -
j_gene: TRBJ1-5
v_gene: TRBV19
CDR3nt: TGTGCCAGTAGTATGACGCAAGGCAATCAGCCCCAGCATTTT
CDR3aa: CASSMTQGNQPQHF